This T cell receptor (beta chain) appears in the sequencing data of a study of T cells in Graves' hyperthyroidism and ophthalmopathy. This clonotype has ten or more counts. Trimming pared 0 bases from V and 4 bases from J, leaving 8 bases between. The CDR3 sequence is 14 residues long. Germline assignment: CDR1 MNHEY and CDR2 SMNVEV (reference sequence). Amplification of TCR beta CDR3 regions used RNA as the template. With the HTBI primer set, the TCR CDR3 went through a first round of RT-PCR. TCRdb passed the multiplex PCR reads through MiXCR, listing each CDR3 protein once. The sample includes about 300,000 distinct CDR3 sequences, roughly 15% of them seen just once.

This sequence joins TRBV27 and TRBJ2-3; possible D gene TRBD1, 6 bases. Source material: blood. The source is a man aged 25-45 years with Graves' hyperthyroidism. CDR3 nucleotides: TGTGCCAGCAGTTTATCCAGGGGTGCAGATACGCAGTATTTT. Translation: CASSLSRGADTQYF.